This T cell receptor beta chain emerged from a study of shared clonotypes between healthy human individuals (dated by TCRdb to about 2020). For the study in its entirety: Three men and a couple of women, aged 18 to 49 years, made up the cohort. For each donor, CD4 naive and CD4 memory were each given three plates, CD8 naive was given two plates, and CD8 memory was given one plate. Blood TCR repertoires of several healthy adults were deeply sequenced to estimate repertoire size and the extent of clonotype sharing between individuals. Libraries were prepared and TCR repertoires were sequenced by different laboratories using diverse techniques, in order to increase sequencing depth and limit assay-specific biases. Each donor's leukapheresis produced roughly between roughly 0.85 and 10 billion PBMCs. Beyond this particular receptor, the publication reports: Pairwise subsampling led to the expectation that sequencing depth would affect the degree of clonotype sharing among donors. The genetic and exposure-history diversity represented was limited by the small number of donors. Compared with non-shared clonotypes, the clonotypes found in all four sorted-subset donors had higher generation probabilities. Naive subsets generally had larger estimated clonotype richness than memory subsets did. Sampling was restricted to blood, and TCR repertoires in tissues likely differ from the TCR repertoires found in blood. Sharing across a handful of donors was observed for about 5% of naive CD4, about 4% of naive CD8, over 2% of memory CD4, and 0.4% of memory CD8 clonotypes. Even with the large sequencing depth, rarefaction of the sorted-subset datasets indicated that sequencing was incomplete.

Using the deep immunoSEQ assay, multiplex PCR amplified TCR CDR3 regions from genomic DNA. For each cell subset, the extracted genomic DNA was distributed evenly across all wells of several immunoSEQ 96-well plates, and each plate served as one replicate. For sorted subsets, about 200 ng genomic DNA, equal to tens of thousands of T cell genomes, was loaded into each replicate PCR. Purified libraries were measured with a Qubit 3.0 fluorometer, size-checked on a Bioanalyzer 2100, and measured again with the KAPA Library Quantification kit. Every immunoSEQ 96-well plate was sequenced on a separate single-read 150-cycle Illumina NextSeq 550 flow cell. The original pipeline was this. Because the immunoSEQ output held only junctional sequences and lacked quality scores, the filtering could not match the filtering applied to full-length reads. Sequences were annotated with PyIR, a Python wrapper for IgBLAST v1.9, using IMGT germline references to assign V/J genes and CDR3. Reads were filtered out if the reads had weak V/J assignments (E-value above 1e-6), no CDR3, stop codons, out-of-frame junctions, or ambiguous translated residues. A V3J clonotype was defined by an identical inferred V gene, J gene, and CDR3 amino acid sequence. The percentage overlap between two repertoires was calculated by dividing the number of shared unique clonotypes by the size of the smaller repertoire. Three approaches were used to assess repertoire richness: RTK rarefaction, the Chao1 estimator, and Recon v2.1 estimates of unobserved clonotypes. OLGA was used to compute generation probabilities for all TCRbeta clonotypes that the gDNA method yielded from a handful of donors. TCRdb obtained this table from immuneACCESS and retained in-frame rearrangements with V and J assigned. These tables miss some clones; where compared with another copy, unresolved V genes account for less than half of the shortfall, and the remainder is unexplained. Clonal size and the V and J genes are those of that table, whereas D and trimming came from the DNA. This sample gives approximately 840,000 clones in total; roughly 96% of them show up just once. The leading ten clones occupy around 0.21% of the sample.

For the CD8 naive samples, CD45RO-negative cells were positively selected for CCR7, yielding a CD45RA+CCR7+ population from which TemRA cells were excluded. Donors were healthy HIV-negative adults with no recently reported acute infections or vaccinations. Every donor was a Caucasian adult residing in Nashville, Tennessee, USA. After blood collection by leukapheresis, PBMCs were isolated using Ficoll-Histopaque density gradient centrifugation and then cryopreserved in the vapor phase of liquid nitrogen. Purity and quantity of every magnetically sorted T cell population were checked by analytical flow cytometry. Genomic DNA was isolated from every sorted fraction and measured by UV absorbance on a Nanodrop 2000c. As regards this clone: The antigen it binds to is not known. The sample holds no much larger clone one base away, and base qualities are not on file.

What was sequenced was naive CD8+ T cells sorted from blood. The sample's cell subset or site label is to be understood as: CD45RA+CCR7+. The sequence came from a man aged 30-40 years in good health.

The CDR3 here reads CASSAGYSEQYF. The DNA sequence is as follows: TGTGCCAGCAGCGCCGGCTACAGCGAGCAGTACTTC. The chain is made from TRBV9 and TRBJ2-7; too little of a D gene remains to name it. Trimming removed 3 bases from V and 6 bases from J, leaving 10 bases between the germline ends. For CDR1 and CDR2, the germline V gene lists SGDLS and YYNGEE. The CDR3 runs 12 residues from the cysteine to the phenylalanine. Only the CDR3 DNA is retained, 36 bases long and in frame from the first base.